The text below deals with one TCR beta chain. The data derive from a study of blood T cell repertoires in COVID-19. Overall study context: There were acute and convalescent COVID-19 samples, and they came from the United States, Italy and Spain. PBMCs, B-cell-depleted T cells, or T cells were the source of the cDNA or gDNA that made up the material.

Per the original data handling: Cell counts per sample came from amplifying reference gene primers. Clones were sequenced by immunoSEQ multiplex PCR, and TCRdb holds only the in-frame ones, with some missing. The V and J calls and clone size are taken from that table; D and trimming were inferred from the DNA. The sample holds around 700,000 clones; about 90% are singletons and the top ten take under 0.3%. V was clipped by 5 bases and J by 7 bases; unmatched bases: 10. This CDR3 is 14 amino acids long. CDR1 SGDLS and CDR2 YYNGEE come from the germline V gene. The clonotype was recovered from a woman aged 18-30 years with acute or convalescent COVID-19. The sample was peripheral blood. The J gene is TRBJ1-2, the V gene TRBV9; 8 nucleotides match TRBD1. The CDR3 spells CASRIGTGFGGYTF. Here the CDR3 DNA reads TGTGCCAGCAGGATTGGGACAGGCTTTGGTGGCTACACCTTC.